The 25 T cell receptor beta chains in this list originate from one sample, sequenced in a study of T cells in Graves' hyperthyroidism and ophthalmopathy. RNA transcripts provided the source from which TCR beta CDR3 regions were amplified. Initially, a first-round RT-PCR of the TCR CDR3 employed the HTBI primer set. TCRdb used MiXCR to reprocess the multiplex PCR reads, holding one entry per CDR3 protein. The repertoire holds around 450,000 distinct CDR3 sequences, with 15% to 18% as singletons. Input material: blood. All receptors come from a woman between 18 and 29 years old with Graves' hyperthyroidism.

This clonotype was picked up many times. This rearrangement joins TRBV11-3 to TRBJ1-4; weak D call: TRBD1 (5 bases). Germline V gives CDR1 SGHNT, CDR2 YENEEA. Trimming took off 4 bases at V and 3 bases at J, with 12 bases between the two ends. The CDR3 extends over 15 amino acids. The CDR3 loop is CASSSRVSANEKLFF. In nucleotides, the CDR3 is TGTGCCAGCAGCTCCAGGGTGTCGGCTAATGAAAAACTGTTTTTT. The variable domain in full, completed from reference TRBV11-3 and TRBJ1-4, reads EAGVVQSPRYKIIEKKQPVAFWCNPISGHNTLYWYLQNLGQGPELLIRYENEEAVDDSQLPKDRFSAERLKGVDSTLKIQPAELGDSAVYLCASSSRVSANEKLFFGSGTQLSVL.

This clonotype was seen many times. The chain combines TRBV6-1 with TRBJ1-1, with D uncertain. Trimming cost V 2 bases and J 6 bases, with 4 bases left between them. Germline V gene sequence: CDR1 MNHNS, CDR2 SASEGT. This CDR3 comprises 11 residues. In DNA, the CDR3 is TGTGCCAGCAGTGAAACCCCTGAAGCTTTCTTT. This gives the protein CASSETPEAFF.

This chain uses TRBV12-3 or TRBV12-4 with TRBJ2-1; 9 bases are shared with TRBD1. The junction had 10 bases not matched to a gene; V was cut back by 6 bases and J by 7 bases. The CDR3 has 15 residues. CDR3 nucleotides: TGTGCCAGCAGGATGCCGGGACAGGGTCCGAATGAGCAGTTCTTC. Translated, it gives CASRMPGQGPNEQFF.

The sample holds many counts of this clonotype. This rearrangement joins TRBV20-1 to TRBJ2-7; possibly TRBD2 for D (6 bases). Germline V lookup: CDR1 DFQATT, CDR2 SNEGSKA (reference sequence). Trimming removed 6 bases from V and 0 bases from J, with 24 bases in between. The CDR3 contains 17 residues. The CDR3 loop is CSANLGVGGPYSYEQYF. CDR3 bases: TGCAGTGCCAATTTAGGTGTAGGAGGGCCTTACTCCTACGAGCAGTACTTC.

In DNA, the CDR3 is TGTGCCAGCAGCTTGATGCGCCAGGGGGCCGGAGATACGCAGTATTTT. Encoded protein: CASSLMRQGAGDTQYF. This sequence joins TRBV5-6 and TRBJ2-3, with 8 bases identical to TRBD1. This CDR3 has 16 amino acids. V shed 1 base, J shed 5 bases, and the junction held 9 bases outside the gene matches. Germline values: CDR1 SGHDT, CDR2 YYEEEE.

The sample holds a few counts of this clonotype. The chain carries TRBV11-1 and TRBJ1-1, with a weak D call TRBD1 (5 bases). V was pared by 2 bases and J by 6 bases, with 16 bases between. Per the germline V gene, CDR1 is SGHAT and CDR2 is FQDESV (reference sequence). CDR3 length: 15 amino acids. CDR3 protein: CASSLPTGLGAEAFF. The CDR3 DNA reads TGTGCCAGCAGCTTACCAACCGGGCTGGGGGCTGAAGCTTTCTTT.

In regard to this clonotype: This could be a read error, since a much larger clone is one nucleotide away. The CDR3 here is CASSLGALRAEQYF. The CDR3, as DNA: TGTGCCAGCAGCTTAGGGGCCCTTCGGGCCGAGCAGTACTTC. This rearrangement joins TRBV11-2 to TRBJ2-7, with D unresolved. V shed 1 base and J shed 6 bases, with 13 bases lying between them. The CDR3 runs to 14 residues. Germline values: CDR1 SGHAT, CDR2 FQNNGV.

This rearrangement joins TRBV24-1 to TRBJ2-3; tentatively, D is TRBD1 or TRBD2 (6 bases each). The ends were cut back, 1 base at V and 3 bases at J, with 13 bases in the middle. Germline V lookup: CDR1 KGHDR, CDR2 SFDVKD. This CDR3 region has 16 residues. CDR3 DNA: TGTGCCACCAGTGATTTACTGGGGGGCAGTACAGATACGCAGTATTTT. It yields the protein CATSDLLGGSTDTQYF.

This clonotype was seen repeatedly, ten times or more. The chain combines TRBV20-1 with TRBJ2-1; D is possibly TRBD2 (6 bases). Trimming cost V 5 bases and J 1 base, with 21 bases left between them. This CDR3 has 17 amino acids. CDR1 and CDR2 from the germline V gene are DFQATT and SNEGSKA (reference sequence). The CDR3: CSAGSPGAKGSYNEQFF. The CDR3 region has the DNA TGCAGTGCTGGATCACCGGGAGCGAAAGGGTCCTACAATGAGCAGTTCTTC.

This chain uses TRBV18 with TRBJ2-1, with 11 nucleotides matching TRBD1. The CDR3 is 15 amino acids. Per the germline V gene, CDR1 is KGHSH and CDR2 is LQKENI. Germline trimming cut 5 bases from V and 7 bases from J; bases unmatched to any gene: 7. In DNA, the CDR3 is TGTGCCAGCTCAACCACGGACAGGGGGCAAAATGAGCAGTTCTTC. Amino acid sequence: CASSTTDRGQNEQFF. Combining the CDR3 with reference TRBV18 and TRBJ2-1 gives the whole variable domain NAGVMQNPRHLVRRRGQEARLRCSPMKGHSHVYWYRQLPEEGLKFMVYLQKENIIDESGMPKERFSAEFPKEGPSILRIQQVVRGDSAAYFCASSTTDRGQNEQFFGPGTRLTVL.

This clonotype was picked up many times. In DNA form, the CDR3 reads TGTGCCAGCAGTGAAGGGCCCACGGGGGCCAACGTCCTGACTTTC. Protein product: CASSEGPTGANVLTF. V is TRBV2 and J is TRBJ2-6; unclear D gene. Germline CDR1 reads SNHLY; CDR2 reads FYNNEI. V lost 1 base to trimming and J lost 4 bases, with 8 bases between them. The CDR3 is 15 amino acids.

This clonotype was seen a few times. The V and J genes are TRBV25-1 and TRBJ1-1; 10 positions match TRBD1. Per germline, CDR1 MGHDK and CDR2 SYGVNS. This CDR3 is built from 15 residues. Trimming cost V 4 bases and J 5 bases; bases outside gene matches: 7. The CDR3 loop is CASSGRDRGRTEAFF. The CDR3 DNA reads TGTGCCAGCAGTGGCCGGGACAGGGGACGTACTGAAGCTTTCTTT.

The V and J genes are TRBV6-1 and TRBJ1-4; 7 bases are shared with TRBD1. This CDR3 spans 14 amino acids. V dropped 8 bases and J dropped 8; count of bases not matched to a gene: 11. Looked up from germline, CDR1 is MNHNS and CDR2 is SASEGT. CDR3 DNA sequence: TGTGCCAGCGGGAACCGGGACAGTATCGAAAAACTGTTTTTT. Its translation: CASGNRDSIEKLFF.

This chain joins TRBV2 and TRBJ2-5; D possibly corresponds to TRBD2 (5 bases). V was trimmed by 7 bases and J by 2 bases, leaving 14 bases between them. The length of the CDR3 is 14 residues. CDR1 and CDR2 from the germline V gene are SNHLY and FYNNEI. Here the CDR3 DNA reads TGTGCCAGCACCTCTGTTGAGCGGCAAGAGACCCAGTACTTC. Protein sequence: CASTSVERQETQYF.

This sequence joins TRBV12-3 or TRBV12-4 and TRBJ2-3; 12 bases fit TRBD2. With 6 bases clipped from V and 0 bases from J, the junction kept 7 bases outside the gene matches. The CDR3 is 17 residues long. The CDR3 here is CASSRTSGESSTDTQYF. The CDR3 DNA reads TGTGCCAGCAGCCGGACTAGCGGGGAGTCTAGCACAGATACGCAGTATTTT.

Notes on this clonotype: This clone may be a read error of a much larger clone one base away. The chain recombines TRBV7-2 with TRBJ1-5; D not certain. This CDR3 comprises 16 residues. Trimming took off 2 bases at V and 5 bases at J, with 16 bases between the two ends. Germline V gene sequence: CDR1 SGHTA, CDR2 FQGNSA. CDR3 sequence (DNA): TGTGCCAGCAGCTTATGGGTAACGGTGGGCGATCAGCCCCAGCATTTT. Its protein is CASSLWVTVGDQPQHF.

This clonotype came up once. The gene calls are TRBV29-1 and TRBJ2-5, with 7 bases lining up with TRBD1. This CDR3 has 12 amino acids. Germline V gene data show CDR1 as SQVTM and CDR2 as ANQGSEA. V lost 7 bases, J lost 4 bases, and 6 bases stayed unmatched. Written as DNA, the CDR3 is TGCAGCGCACGACAGGGCAGAGAGACCCAGTACTTC. Its translation is CSARQGRETQYF.

Details on this clonotype: Germline and junction disagree at one end, which may indicate a read error. The chain combines TRBV24-1 with TRBJ2-2; no clear D gene. Germline V gene lookup returns CDR1 KGHDR and CDR2 SFDVKD. The CDR3 runs 14 residues. CDR3 DNA sequence: TGTGCCACCAGTGGTTTGCACGCAACCGGGGAGCTGTTTTTT. Protein sequence: CATSGLHATGELFF.

The rearrangement joins TRBV7-9 to TRBJ1-2, with 7 bases identical to TRBD1. The V gene end was trimmed by 1 base and the J gene end by 8 bases; junction bases not matched to a gene: 10. Germline V gene data show CDR1 as SEHNR and CDR2 as FQNEAQ (reference sequence). The CDR3 consists of 15 residues. The CDR3 is CASSLVERRGRGYTF. The CDR3, as DNA: TGTGCCAGCAGCTTAGTAGAGAGAAGGGGGCGAGGCTACACCTTC.

The CDR3 DNA reads TGTGCCAGCAGCACGCGGGGGAGTCAGCCCCAGCATTTT. Its protein is CASSTRGSQPQHF. The chain combines TRBV12-3 or TRBV12-4 with TRBJ1-5, with a tentative D call TRBD1 (5 bases). Trimming removed 6 bases at V and 6 bases at J, with 12 bases between. The length of the CDR3 is 13 residues.

The sample holds many counts of this clonotype. The V call is TRBV20-1, the J call TRBJ2-3; 15 nucleotides match TRBD2. This CDR3 contains 18 residues. V shed 1 base and J 4 bases; nucleotides not matched to a gene: 9. Per germline, CDR1 DFQATT and CDR2 SNEGSKA (reference sequence). The CDR3 sequence is CSARGRTSGRGLPDTQYF. CDR3 nucleotide sequence: TGCAGTGCTAGAGGCCGGACTAGCGGGAGGGGGCTCCCAGATACGCAGTATTTT.

The CDR3 region has the DNA TGCGCCAGCAGCTGCGGAGTCGATGATACGCAGTATTTT. It encodes CASSCGVDDTQYF. The chain recombines TRBV5-1 with TRBJ2-3; D unresolved. Germline CDR1 SGHRS, CDR2 YFSETQ. The CDR3 is 13 amino acids. The V gene lost 3 bases and the J gene lost 6 bases, with 11 bases spanning the gap.

As for this clonotype: This may come from a read error, since a much larger clone is one base off. The genes are TRBV12-3 or TRBV12-4 and TRBJ2-1, with 8 positions matching TRBD2. The J call may be mistaken, given a closer DNA end match to TRBJ2-7. The CDR3 is made up of 15 amino acids. The CDR3 nucleotides are TGTGCCAGCAGTTTTACCGGACTAGCCTACAATGAGCAGTACTTC. Translated: CASSFTGLAYNEQYF.

The V call is TRBV7-2, the J call TRBJ1-2, with D hard to call. Germline values: CDR1 SGHTA, CDR2 FQGNSA. This CDR3 spans 13 amino acids. V was trimmed by 6 bases and J by 6 bases, leaving 14 bases between them. CDR3 in amino acids: CASRPADFHGYTF. CDR3 coding DNA: TGTGCCAGCAGGCCAGCGGATTTCCATGGCTACACCTTC.

This clonotype was recorded at least ten times. J is TRBJ2-1 and V is TRBV28, with no clear D. Between the trimmed V and J ends, which lost 6 bases and 5 bases, there was a span of 11 bases. CDR3 length equals 13 residues. Germline V lookup: CDR1 MDHEN, CDR2 SYDVKM. This CDR3 reads CASRPKLNNEQFF. CDR3 bases: TGTGCCAGCAGGCCTAAATTAAACAATGAGCAGTTCTTC.